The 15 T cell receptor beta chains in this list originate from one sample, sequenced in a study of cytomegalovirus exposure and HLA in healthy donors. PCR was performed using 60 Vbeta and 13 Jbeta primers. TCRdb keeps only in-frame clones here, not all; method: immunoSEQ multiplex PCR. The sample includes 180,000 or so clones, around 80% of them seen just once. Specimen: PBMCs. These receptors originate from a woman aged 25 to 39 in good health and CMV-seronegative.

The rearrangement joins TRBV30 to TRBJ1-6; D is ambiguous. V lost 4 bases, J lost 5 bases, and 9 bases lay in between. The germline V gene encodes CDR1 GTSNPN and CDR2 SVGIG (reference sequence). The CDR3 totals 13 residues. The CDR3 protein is CAWTRDNNSPLHF. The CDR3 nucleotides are TGTGCCTGGACACGCGACAATAATTCACCCCTCCACTTT.

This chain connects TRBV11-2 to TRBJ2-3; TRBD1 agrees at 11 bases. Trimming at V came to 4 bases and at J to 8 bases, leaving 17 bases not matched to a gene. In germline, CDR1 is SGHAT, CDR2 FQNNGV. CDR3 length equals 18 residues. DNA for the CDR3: TGTGCCAGCAGCTGGACGAGGGAGGACAGGGGGCTTTATGGTACGCAGTATTTT. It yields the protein CASSWTREDRGLYGTQYF.

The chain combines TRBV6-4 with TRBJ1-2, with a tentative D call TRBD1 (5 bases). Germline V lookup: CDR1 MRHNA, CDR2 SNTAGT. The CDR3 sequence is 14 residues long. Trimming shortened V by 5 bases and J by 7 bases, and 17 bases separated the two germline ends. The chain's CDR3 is CASSPDGGSTGYTF. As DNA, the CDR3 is TGTGCCAGCAGTCCAGATGGGGGGTCGACTGGCTACACCTTC.

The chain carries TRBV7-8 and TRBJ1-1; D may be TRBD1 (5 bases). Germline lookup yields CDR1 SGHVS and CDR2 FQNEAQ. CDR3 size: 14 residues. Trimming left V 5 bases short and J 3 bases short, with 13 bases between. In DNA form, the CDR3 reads TGTGCCAGCAGCCGATGGACGGGGGACACTGAAGCTTTCTTT. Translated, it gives CASSRWTGDTEAFF.

The CDR3 coding sequence is TGCGCCAGCAGCGGCGGACAGGCCCCAAATGAAAAACTGTTTTTT. This encodes CASSGGQAPNEKLFF. This chain joins TRBV5-1 and TRBJ1-4; 7 nucleotides line up with TRBD1. Trimming removed 4 bases from V and 5 bases from J; junction bases left unmatched: 8. The length of the CDR3 is 15 residues. Germline assignment: CDR1 SGHRS and CDR2 YFSETQ.

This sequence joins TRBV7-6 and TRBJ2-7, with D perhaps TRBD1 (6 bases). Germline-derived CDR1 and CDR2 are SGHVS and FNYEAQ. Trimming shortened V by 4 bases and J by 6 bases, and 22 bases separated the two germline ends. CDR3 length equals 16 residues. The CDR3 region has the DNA TGTGCCAGCAGCTCTGAACAGGGATCGACCGACTCCGAGCAGTACTTC. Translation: CASSSEQGSTDSEQYF.

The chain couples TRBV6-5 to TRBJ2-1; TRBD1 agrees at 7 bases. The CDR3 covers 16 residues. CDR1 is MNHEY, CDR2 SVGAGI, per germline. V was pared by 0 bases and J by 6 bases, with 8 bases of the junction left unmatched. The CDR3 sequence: CASSYSTGRAGNEQFF. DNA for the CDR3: TGTGCCAGCAGTTACTCGACAGGGCGTGCGGGCAATGAGCAGTTCTTC.

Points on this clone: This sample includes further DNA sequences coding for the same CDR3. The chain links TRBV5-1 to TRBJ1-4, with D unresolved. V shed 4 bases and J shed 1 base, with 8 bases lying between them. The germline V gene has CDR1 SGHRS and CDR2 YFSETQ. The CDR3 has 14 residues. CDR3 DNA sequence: TGCGCCAGCAGCCTCGCGGGAACTAATGAAAAACTGTTTTTT. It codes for CASSLAGTNEKLFF.

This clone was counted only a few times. CDR3 in DNA: TGTGCCAGCAGCCCGCCCCGTGACAGGGGATTTGGCACTGAAGCTTTCTTT. Encoded protein: CASSPPRDRGFGTEAFF. The chain has TRBV5-8 and TRBJ1-1; 8 bases map to TRBD1. V shed 4 bases, J shed 4 bases, and the junction held 15 bases outside the gene matches. This CDR3 is 17 amino acids long. Looked up from germline, CDR1 is SGHTS and CDR2 is YDEGEE.

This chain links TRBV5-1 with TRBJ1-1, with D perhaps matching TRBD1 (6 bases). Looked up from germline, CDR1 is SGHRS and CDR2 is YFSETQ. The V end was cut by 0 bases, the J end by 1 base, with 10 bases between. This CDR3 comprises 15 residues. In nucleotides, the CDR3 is TGCGCCAGCAGCTTGGTTTCCAGGGGGAACACTGAAGCTTTCTTT. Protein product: CASSLVSRGNTEAFF.

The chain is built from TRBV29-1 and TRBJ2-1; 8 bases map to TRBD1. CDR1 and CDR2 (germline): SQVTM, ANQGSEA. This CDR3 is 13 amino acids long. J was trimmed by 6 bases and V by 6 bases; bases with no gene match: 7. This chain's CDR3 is CSVGQVRGNEQFF. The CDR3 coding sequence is TGCAGCGTGGGACAGGTCCGGGGCAATGAGCAGTTCTTC.

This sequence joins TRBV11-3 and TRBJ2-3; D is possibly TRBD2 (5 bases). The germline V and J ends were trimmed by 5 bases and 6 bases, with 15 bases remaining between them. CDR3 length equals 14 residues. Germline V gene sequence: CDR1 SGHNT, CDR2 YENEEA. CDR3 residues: CASSHGLLPDTQYF. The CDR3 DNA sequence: TGTGCCAGCAGCCATGGACTGCTCCCGGATACGCAGTATTTT.

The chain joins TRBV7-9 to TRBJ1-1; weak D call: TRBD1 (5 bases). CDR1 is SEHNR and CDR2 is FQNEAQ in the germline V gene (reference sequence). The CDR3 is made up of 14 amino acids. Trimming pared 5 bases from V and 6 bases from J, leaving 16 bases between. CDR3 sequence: CASSTSWEGSEAFF. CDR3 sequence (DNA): TGTGCCAGCAGCACCTCCTGGGAGGGGTCTGAAGCTTTCTTT.

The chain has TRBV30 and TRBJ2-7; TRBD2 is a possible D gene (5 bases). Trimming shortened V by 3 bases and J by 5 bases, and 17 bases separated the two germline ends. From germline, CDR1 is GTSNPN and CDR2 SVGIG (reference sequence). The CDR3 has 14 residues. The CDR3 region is CAWSRGGEIDEQYF. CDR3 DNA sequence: TGTGCCTGGAGCCGCGGTGGGGAGATAGACGAGCAGTACTTC.

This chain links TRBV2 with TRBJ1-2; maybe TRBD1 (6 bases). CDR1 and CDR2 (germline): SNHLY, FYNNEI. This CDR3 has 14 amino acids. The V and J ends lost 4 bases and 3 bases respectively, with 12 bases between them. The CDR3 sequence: CASSVSRGDYGYTF. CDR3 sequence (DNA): TGTGCCAGCAGTGTAAGCAGGGGAGACTATGGCTACACCTTC.